The entry below gives a single T cell receptor (beta chain) sequence along with its context. The V and J ends lost 1 base and 4 bases respectively, with 17 bases between them. There are 16 residues in the CDR3. Germline V gene lookup returns CDR1 LGHNA and CDR2 YNFKEQ. Clinical histories supplied by participants themselves formed the basis of cohort assignment. The data were obtained in a study of blood T cell repertoires in COVID-19. Per the original methods: Estimated nucleated cell counts came from reference gene primer amplification. Profiled with immunoSEQ multiplex PCR; TCRdb holds only in-frame clones, not every one. Clone size and V and J calls were adopted from that table, with D and trimming inferred from the DNA. The data contain about 250,000 clones, approximately 90% of them singletons.

The chain uses TRBV4-2 and TRBJ2-7, with D tentatively TRBD1 (5 bases). This TCR was recovered from a woman between 45 and 60 years old who had recovered from COVID-19. Sample: PBMCs or T cells enriched from blood (not recorded which). The CDR3 DNA reads as TGTGCCAGCAGCCAAGTTCATGACAGCAGCTTTTACGAGCAGTACTTC. Translating it yields CASSQVHDSSFYEQYF.